These T cell receptor beta chains were read from a single sample in a study of T-cell memory formation after mild COVID-19. TCRdb re-derived calls from the 5' RACE reads in MiXCR, one entry per CDR3 protein. The sample contains 400,000 to 500,000 distinct CDR3 sequences, 18% of which appear only once. The specimen sequenced was PBMCs or a T cell subset sorted from them (not recorded which). Receptors were obtained from a man aged 18 to 29 who had mild COVID-19 (a few samples of this study predate the infection). Cell type and time point are not known. Both conserved end residues are trimmed from each CDR3.

v_call | cdr3_aa
TRBV5-8 | ASSSPDRAYGYT
TRBV28 | ASRYRDQPQH
TRBV6-5 | ASSYSLAGEEGTQY
TRBV20-1 | SARDRDPEAF
TRBV6-5 | ASSRGGPFSNQPQH
TRBV12-3/TRBV12-4 | ASARGGLFEQY
TRBV7-2 | ASSLVSGGGEPQH
TRBV2 | ASSPDIGETGEKLF
TRBV5-1 | ASSGGGTDTQY
TRBV4-3 | ASSRGGISTDTQY
TRBV20-1 | SARSASAVLETQY
TRBV7-2 | ASSTRGQGLNYGYT
TRBV15 | ATSREGTLGYNQPQH
TRBV5-1 | ASSEIWETQY
TRBV7-4 | ASRPGSGLPPGSCF
TRBV14 | ASSQTQEIYGYT
TRBV20-1 | SAPRGLQETQY
TRBV7-2 | ASSLVAVNTGELF